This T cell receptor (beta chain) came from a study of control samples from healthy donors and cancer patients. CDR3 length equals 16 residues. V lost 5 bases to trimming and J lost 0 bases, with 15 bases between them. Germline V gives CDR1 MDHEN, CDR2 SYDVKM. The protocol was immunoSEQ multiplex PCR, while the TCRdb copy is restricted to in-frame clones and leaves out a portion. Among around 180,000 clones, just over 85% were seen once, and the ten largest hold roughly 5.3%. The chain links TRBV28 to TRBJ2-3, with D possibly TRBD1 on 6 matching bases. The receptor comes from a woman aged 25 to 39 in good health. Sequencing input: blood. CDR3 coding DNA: TGTGCCAGCAGTCCCCTAGGGGGACACAGCACAGATACGCAGTATTTT. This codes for CASSPLGGHSTDTQYF.